Below, 2 T cell receptor beta chains from the same sample are listed, as sequenced in a study of T cell responses to AZD1222 COVID-19 vaccine. The table came from immunoSEQ multiplex PCR; TCRdb's copy has only in-frame clones and leaves some out. The table lists about 120,000 clones, 70% to 90% of them singletons. This sample comprised peripheral blood, obtained on day 0 of AZD1222 vaccination. The receptor set was obtained from an adult in good health.

V gene TRBV5-1 combines with J gene TRBJ1-5; no reliable D call. Trimming pared 0 bases from V and 9 bases from J, leaving 10 bases between. The germline CDR1 and CDR2 sequences are SGHRS and YFSETQ. The CDR3 consists of 13 residues. CDR3 bases: TGCGCCAGCAGCTTGGATGCCAAAGGGCCCCAGCATTTT. The encoded protein is CASSLDAKGPQHF.

V and J are TRBV28 and TRBJ1-6; no definite D call. Germline lookup yields CDR1 MDHEN and CDR2 SYDVKM. V was pared by 10 bases and J by 0 bases, with 16 bases between. This CDR3 region has 16 residues. CDR3 DNA: TGTGCCACCCGGAGCTATCAGAGCTCCTATAATTCACCCCTCCACTTT. Translating it yields CATRSYQSSYNSPLHF.